The entry below describes one T cell receptor beta chain. In its sample, this clonotype was seen many times. The clone's antigen remains unknown. No much larger clone is present one base from it, and per-base qualities are unavailable. This record belongs to a study of blood T cells in healthy people across ages (dated by TCRdb to the mid-2010s). Study-wide context: In model experiments, roughly one uniquely barcoded TCR beta cDNA molecule per two T cells was captured by template switching. To avoid experimental bias, donors of different ages were distributed randomly across sequencing lanes. Using the same blood draw, the study looked at two additional independent replicas of 1 million unique cDNA reads for two donors, one aged 18 to 30 and the other aged 80 or older. The donors were divided into four age groups: young (average approximately 15 years), middle-aged (almost 40), aged (under 70) and long-lived (roughly 86). The study measured age-related changes in TCR beta repertoire diversity using deep sequencing normalized with unique cDNA molecular identifiers. On the study overall, not on this receptor specifically: Conclusive comparison of naive and antigen-experienced compartments was prevented by the profiling of bulk unsorted PBMCs. Estimates of total diversity based on one million sequenced T cells were regarded as lower bounds and as underestimates. The long-lived group showed more naive CD4+ T cells, fewer expanded clones and increased TCR diversity than the aged group, suggesting age selection. Observed TCR beta diversity per million T cells fell roughly linearly with age, and a significant reduction was already apparent by age roughly 40. The CMV infection status of donors was not known, potentially confounding age-related changes in expanded clonotypes. A strong correlation was found between observed TCR beta diversity and the percentage of naive T cells measured by flow cytometry.

The method was 5' RACE. The listed sequencing device is Illumina HiSeq 2500. A second PCR of roughly 7 to 11 cycles was performed with a sample-barcoded 5' primer and a J-beta primer mix. Each TCR beta cDNA molecule received a unique molecular identifier from a template-switch 5' adaptor carrying 12 random nucleotides. Each sample yielded at least 2.5 million CDR3-containing paired-end reads. First-strand cDNA synthesis was performed from all RNA using the Mint cDNA synthesis kit, with priming by a TRBC-specific oligonucleotide. Following uracil-DNA glycosylase treatment, a first 18-cycle PCR with universal primers M1SS and BC2_uni_R was performed on all cDNA. Regarding the original processing steps: Each sample was normalized by randomly selecting 1 million high-quality reads, each carrying a distinct molecular identifier. Instead of being binned into consensus sequences, reads with shared molecular identifiers were discarded. MiTCR, set to a Q25 quality threshold and the strictest error-elimination algorithm, was used for CDR3 identification, clonotype clustering and error correction. A nonparametric unseen species model with Euler transformation was used to estimate lower-bound total TCR beta diversity. TCRdb redid the processing of the public reads, applying fastp at Q25 and MiXCR, and retained in-frame beta chains. Identical CDR3 protein sequences are pooled into one entry, listed with their most common genes and DNA. The V and J calls were not made by the authors but by TCRdb's processing. This sample gives 950,000 to 1,200,000 distinct CDR3 sequences in total; roughly two fifths of them show up just once. Jointly, the top ten make up about 12% of the sample.

Systemically healthy Caucasian individuals from Russia, 39 in total and aged about 6 to 95 years, were included as donors. Around 9.8 milliliters of peripheral blood were collected from each donor into EDTA-treated Vacutainer tubes. PBMCs were isolated by Ficoll-Paque density-gradient centrifugation, with at least 6.5 million obtained per sample. Trizol reagent was used to extract total RNA from PBMCs, with at least 6 micrograms per sample. For every donor, an aliquot of PBMCs went through flow cytometry to measure the percentages of naive CD45RAhigh/CD27high T cells. Measured from the cysteine to the phenylalanine, the CDR3 is 13 residues long. Just the 39-base CDR3 DNA is kept, in frame starting at base 1. A distance of 10 bases separates the germline ends of V and J, which lose 6 bases and 3 bases respectively. CDR1 and CDR2 are read off the germline V gene as MNHEY and SVGAGI.

The chain uses TRBV6-5 and TRBJ2-3; TRBD1 is perhaps the D gene, given 5 matching bases. The sequenced sample consisted of blood. The receptor was isolated from a man in his late teens or twenties in good health. CDR3 region: CASRRSGTDTQYF. Read as DNA, the sequence is TGTGCCAGCAGGCGTTCAGGGACAGATACGCAGTATTTT.